This T cell receptor (beta chain) was recorded in a study of OX40 agonist ivuxolimab in advanced cancers. Regarding the complete study: Ivuxolimab was an agonistic, fully human IgG2 monoclonal antibody directed against OX40 (CD134), a costimulatory receptor. Intravenous ivuxolimab was administered to patients every 2 weeks at six dose levels: 0.01, 0.1, 0.3, 1.5, 3 and 10 mg/kg. Of the roughly 52 dose-escalation patients, hepatocellular carcinoma was present in roughly 19, melanoma in around 15, renal cell carcinoma in 9 and head and neck cancer in 9. The dose-escalation cohort was 82.7% male with a mean age of around 62 years, ranging from roughly 23 to 85. Patients were allowed to have had prior anti-PD-1, anti-PD-L1 or anti-CTLA-4 therapy, and approximately 39% of the dose-escalation patients had been treated with checkpoint inhibitors. Partial responses occurred in three dose-escalation patients: two with cutaneous melanoma and one with hepatocellular carcinoma. The point of sequencing TCRbeta in the periphery was to test whether ivuxolimab changed TCR sequence diversity and drove clonal T-cell expansion. The monotherapy dose-escalation portion (N of about 52 patients) of the phase I ivuxolimab trial is reported in the paper. The study at large found these results: In the 0.1-3.0 mg/kg groups, partial responders had among the lowest normalized peripheral clonal expansion, particularly in CD8+ T cells. After ivuxolimab, expanded clones were on average more numerous among CD8+ T cells than among CD4+ T cells. The antigen specificity of the peripheral T cells that underwent clonal expansion was not determined. Low levels of normalized T-cell clonal expansion were also shown by some nonresponding patients. At doses of 0.1 to 3.0 mg/kg, clonal expansion of both CD4+ and CD8+ T cells in blood was seen between baseline and week 6.

A remark on this clone: Its antigen has not been determined. There are no base qualities to consult, and no much larger clone falls within one base.

The trial excluded patients who had a history of autoimmune disease or who were on systemic immunosuppression. Peripheral blood for TCR sequencing was collected from all dose cohorts at baseline, on cycle 4 day 1, and on cycle 7 day 1. The samples were taken from a phase I, first-in-human, multicenter, open-label dose-escalation trial of ivuxolimab. Adults with locally advanced or metastatic melanoma, renal cell, hepatocellular, or head and neck squamous cell carcinoma were enrolled in the trial. Before TCR sequencing, CD4+ T cells and CD8+ T cells from peripheral blood were sorted into separate populations. V is shortened by 2 bases, J by 5 bases, and the region joining them spans 7 bases. Including cysteine and phenylalanine, the CDR3 has 13 amino acids. Only the CDR3 portion is preserved as DNA: 39 bases, with reading frame beginning at the first base. CDR1 SGHVS and CDR2 FNYEAQ were looked up in the germline V gene.

Genomic DNA was isolated from the sorted cells so that the TCRbeta CDR3 region could be sequenced. TCRbeta CDR3 regions were sequenced using the immunoSEQ Assay. This is the immuneACCESS table as TCRdb keeps it, with only in-frame sequences that have V and J called. A part of the clones is gone; compared with another copy, unresolved V genes explain less than half, and the rest is unexplained. Across this sample there are about 150,000 clones, with about nine tenths seen only once. Less than 1.1% of the sample belongs to the ten largest clones. The receptor comes from an adult with an advanced solid tumor such as melanoma, head and neck, liver or kidney cancer. This chain is built from TRBV7-6 and TRBJ2-1; a confident D gene designation cannot be given. The sequenced sample was CD4+ or CD8+ T cells sorted from blood, obtained in a trial of the OX40 agonist ivuxolimab. The CDR3 region has the sequence CASSLILDNEQFF. Read as DNA, the sequence is TGTGCCAGCAGCTTAATACTGGACAATGAGCAGTTCTTC.